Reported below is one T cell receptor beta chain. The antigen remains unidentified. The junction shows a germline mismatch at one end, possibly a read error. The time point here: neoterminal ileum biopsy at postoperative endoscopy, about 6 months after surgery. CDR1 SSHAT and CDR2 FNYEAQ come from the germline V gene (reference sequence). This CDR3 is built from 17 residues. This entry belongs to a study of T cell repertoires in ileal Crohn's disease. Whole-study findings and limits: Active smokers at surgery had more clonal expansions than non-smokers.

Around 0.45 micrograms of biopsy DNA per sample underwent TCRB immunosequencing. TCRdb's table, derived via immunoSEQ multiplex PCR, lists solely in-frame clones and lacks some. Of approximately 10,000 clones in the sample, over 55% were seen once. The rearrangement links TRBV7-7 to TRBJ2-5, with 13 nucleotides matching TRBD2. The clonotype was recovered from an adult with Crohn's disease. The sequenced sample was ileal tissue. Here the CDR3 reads CASSKRTSGSRVETQYF. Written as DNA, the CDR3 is TGTGCTAGCAGCAAACGGACTAGCGGGAGTAGGGTGGAGACCCAGTACTTC.